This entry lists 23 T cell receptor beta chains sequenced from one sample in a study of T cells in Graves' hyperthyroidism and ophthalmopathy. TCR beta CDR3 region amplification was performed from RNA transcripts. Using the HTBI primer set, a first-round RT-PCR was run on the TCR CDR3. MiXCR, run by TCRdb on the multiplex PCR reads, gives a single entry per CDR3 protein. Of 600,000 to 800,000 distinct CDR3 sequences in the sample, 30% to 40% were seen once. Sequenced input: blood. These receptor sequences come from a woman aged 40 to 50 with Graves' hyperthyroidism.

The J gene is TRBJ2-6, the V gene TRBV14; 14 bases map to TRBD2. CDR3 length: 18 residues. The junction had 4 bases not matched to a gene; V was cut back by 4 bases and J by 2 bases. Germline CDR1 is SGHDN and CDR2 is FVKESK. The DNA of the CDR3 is TGTGCCAGCAGCCCGGGACTAGCGGGAGCAACTGGGGCCAACGTCCTGACTTTC. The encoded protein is CASSPGLAGATGANVLTF.

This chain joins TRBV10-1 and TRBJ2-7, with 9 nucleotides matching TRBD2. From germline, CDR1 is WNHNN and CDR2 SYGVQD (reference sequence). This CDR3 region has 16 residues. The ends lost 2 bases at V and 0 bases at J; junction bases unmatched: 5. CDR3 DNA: TGCGCCAGCAGTGAGCGCAGCGGGGGGCCCTCCTACGAGCAGTACTTC. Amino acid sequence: CASSERSGGPSYEQYF.

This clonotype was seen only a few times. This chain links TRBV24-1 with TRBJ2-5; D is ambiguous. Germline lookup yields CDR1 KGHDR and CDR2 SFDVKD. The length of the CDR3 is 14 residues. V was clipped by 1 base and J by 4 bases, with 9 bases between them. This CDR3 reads CATSDFSSGETQYF. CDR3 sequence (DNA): TGTGCCACCAGTGATTTTTCGTCGGGAGAGACCCAGTACTTC.

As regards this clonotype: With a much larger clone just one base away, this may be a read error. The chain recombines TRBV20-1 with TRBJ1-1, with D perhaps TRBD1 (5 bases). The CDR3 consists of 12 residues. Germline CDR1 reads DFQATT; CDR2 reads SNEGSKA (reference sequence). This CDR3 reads CSARGGTDKASF. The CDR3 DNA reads TGCAGTGCTAGAGGGGGCACAGATAAAGCTTCCTTT.

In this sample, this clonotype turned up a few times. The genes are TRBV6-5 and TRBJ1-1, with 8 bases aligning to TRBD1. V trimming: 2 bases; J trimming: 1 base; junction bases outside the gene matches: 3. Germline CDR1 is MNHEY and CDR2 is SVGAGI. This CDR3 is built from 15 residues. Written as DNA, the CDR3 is TGTGCCAGCAGTTACGGTGGACAGGGGAACACTGAAGCTTTCTTT. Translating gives CASSYGGQGNTEAFF.

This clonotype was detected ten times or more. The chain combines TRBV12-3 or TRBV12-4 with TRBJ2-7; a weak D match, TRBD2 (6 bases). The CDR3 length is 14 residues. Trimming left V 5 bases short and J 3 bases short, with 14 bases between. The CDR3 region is CASSRDRRGYEQYF. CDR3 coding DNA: TGTGCCAGCAGTCGGGACCGGAGGGGCTACGAGCAGTACTTC.

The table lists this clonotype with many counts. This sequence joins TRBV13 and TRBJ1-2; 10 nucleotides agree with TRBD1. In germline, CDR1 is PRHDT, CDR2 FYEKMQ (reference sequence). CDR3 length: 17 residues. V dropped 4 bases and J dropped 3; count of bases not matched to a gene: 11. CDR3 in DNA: TGTGCCAGCAGCTCCGGGACAGGGGCGGGCAGGCACTATGGCTACACCTTC. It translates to CASSSGTGAGRHYGYTF.

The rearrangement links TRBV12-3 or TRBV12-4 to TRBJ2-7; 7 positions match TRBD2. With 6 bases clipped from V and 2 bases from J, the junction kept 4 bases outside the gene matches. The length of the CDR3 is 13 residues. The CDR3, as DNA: TGTGCCAGCAGCCGGGACTACCCCTACGAGCAGTACTTC. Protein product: CASSRDYPYEQYF.

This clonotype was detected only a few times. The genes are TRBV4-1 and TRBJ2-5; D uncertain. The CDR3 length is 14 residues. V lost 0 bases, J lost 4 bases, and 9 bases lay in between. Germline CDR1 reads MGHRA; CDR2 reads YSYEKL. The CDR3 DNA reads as TGCGCCAGCAGCCAAGACTTCAGAGGAGAGACCCAGTACTTC. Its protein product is CASSQDFRGETQYF.

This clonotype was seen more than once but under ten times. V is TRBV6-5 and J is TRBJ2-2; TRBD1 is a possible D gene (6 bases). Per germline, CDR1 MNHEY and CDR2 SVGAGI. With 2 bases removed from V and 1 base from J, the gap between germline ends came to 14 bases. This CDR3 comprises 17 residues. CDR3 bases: TGTGCCAGCAGTTACGGGCAGGGGATCGGGAACACCGGGGAGCTGTTTTTT. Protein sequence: CASSYGQGIGNTGELFF.

The CDR3, as DNA: TGTGCCAGCAGCCAAGACCTAGCATGGGGCGAGCAGTACTTC. This encodes CASSQDLAWGEQYF. The J gene is TRBJ2-7, the V gene TRBV7-8, with D perhaps TRBD2 (5 bases). Germline V lookup: CDR1 SGHVS, CDR2 FQNEAQ. Trimming shortened V by 5 bases and J by 6 bases, and 17 bases separated the two germline ends. The CDR3 covers 14 residues.

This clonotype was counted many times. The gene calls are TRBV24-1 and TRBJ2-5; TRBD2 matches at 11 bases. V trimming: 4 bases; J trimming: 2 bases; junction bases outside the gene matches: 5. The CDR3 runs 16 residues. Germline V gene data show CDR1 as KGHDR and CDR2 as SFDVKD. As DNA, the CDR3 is TGTGCCACCAGTGACCCGACTAGCGGGGCACAAGAGACCCAGTACTTC. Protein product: CATSDPTSGAQETQYF.

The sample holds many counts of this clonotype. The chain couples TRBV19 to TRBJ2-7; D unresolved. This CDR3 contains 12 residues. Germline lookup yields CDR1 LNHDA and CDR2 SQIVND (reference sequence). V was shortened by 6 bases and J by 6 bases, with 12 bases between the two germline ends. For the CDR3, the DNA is TGTGCCAGTAGCTTCGCAGGTCGCGAGCAGTACTTC. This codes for CASSFAGREQYF.

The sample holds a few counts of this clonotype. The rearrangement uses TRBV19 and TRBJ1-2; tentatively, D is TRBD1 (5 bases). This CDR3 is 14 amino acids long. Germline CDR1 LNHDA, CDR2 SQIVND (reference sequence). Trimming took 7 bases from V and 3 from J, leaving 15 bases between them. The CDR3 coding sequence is TGTGCCAGTAAAGAGGGGAAAAGCTACTATGGCTACACCTTC. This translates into CASKEGKSYYGYTF.

The CDR3 DNA reads TGCGCCAGCAGGGCCAGGGGCAATCAGCCCCAGCATTTT. Translated: CASRARGNQPQHF. The chain recombines TRBV10-2 with TRBJ1-5; a weak D match, TRBD1 (5 bases). CDR1 and CDR2 (germline): WSHSY, SAAADI. V was cut by 6 bases and J by 2 bases, with 8 bases left in between. The CDR3 extends over 13 amino acids.

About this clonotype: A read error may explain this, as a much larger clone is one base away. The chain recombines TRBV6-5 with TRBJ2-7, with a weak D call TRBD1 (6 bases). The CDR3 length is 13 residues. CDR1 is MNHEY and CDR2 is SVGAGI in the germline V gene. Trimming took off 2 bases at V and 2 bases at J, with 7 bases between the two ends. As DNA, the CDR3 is TGTGCCAGCAGTTACGACAGGACCTACGAGCAGTACTTC. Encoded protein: CASSYDRTYEQYF.

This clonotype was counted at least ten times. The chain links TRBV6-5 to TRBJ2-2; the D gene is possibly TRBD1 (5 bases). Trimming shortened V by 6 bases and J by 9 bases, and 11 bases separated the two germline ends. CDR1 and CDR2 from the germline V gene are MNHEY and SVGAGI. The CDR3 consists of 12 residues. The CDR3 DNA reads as TGTGCCAGCAGGGACACCAGTCGGGAGCTGTTTTTT. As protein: CASRDTSRELFF.

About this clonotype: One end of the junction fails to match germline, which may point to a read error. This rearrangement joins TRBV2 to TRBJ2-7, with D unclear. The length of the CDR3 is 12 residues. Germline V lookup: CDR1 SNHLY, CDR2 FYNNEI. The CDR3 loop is CASTLVAYERYF. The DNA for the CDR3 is TGTGCCAGTACTTTGGTCGCTTACGAGCGGTACTTC.

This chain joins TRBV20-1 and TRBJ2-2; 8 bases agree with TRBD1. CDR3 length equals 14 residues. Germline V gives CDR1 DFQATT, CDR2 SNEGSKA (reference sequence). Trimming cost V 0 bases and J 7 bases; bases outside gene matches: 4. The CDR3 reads CSARDNRGNGELFF. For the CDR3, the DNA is TGCAGTGCTAGAGATAACAGGGGGAACGGGGAGCTGTTTTTT.

The CDR3 loop reads CASLGLGEGAYGYTF. CDR3 bases: TGTGCCAGCCTTGGACTGGGGGAGGGGGCGTATGGCTACACCTTC. The rearrangement links TRBV28 to TRBJ1-2, with 7 bases aligning to TRBD1. The CDR3 is made up of 15 amino acids. J lost 5 bases, V lost 8 bases, and 14 bases had no gene match. Looked up from germline, CDR1 is MDHEN and CDR2 is SYDVKM.

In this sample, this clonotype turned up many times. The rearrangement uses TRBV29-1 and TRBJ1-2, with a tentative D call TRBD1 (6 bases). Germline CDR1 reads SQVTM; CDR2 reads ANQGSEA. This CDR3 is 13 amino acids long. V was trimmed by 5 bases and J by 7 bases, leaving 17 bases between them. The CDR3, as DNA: TGCAGCGTTACGGAACAGGGTGAGGCTGGCTACACCTTC. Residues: CSVTEQGEAGYTF.

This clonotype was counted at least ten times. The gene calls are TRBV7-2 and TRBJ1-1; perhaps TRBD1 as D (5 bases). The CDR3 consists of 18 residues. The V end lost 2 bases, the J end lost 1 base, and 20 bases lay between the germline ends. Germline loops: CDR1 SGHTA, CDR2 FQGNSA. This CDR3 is CASSLNSYPGTENTEAFF. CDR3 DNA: TGTGCCAGCAGCTTAAATTCGTACCCCGGGACGGAGAACACTGAAGCTTTCTTT.

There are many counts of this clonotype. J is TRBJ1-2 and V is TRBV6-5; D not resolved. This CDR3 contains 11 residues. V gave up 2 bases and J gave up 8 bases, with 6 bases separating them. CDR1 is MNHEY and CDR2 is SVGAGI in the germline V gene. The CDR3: CASSYPTGYTF. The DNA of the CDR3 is TGTGCCAGCAGTTACCCCACGGGCTACACCTTC.